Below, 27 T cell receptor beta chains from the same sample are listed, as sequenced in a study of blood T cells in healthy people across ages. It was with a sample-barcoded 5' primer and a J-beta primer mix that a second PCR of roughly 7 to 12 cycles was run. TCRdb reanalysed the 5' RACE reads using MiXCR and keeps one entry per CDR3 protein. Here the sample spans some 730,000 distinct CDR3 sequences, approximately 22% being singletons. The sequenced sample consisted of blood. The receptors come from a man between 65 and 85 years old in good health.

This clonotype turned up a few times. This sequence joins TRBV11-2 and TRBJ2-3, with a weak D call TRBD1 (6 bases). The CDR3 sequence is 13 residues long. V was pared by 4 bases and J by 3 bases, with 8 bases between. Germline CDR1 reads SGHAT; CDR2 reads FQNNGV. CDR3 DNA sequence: TGTGCCAGCAGCTGGCAGGGGACAGATACGCAGTATTTT. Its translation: CASSWQGTDTQYF.

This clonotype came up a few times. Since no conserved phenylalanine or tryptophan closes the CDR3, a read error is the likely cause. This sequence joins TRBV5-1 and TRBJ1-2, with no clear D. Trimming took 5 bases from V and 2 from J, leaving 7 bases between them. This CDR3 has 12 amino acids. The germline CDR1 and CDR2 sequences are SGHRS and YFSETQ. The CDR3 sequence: CASSMENYGYTL. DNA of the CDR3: TGCGCCAGCAGTATGGAGAACTATGGCTACACCCTC.

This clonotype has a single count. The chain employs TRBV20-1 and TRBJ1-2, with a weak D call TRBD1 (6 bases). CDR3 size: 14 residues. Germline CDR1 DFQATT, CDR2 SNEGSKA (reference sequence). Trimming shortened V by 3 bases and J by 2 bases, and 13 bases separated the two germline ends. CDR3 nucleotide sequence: TGCAGTGCTAGTCCGGGGGCGGTCAACTATGGCTACACCTTC. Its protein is CSASPGAVNYGYTF.

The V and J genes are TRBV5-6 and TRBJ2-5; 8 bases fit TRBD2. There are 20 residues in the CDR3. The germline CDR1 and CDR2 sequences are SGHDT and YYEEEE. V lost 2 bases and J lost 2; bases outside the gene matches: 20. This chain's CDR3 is CASSFKVPGLVGTPQETQYF. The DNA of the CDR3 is TGTGCCAGCAGCTTCAAAGTCCCGGGACTAGTAGGGACGCCTCAAGAGACCCAGTACTTC.

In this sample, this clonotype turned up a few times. CDR3 nucleotides: TGTGCCAGCAGCTTATTAGGGACTACCTCCTCAGATACGCAGTATTTT. It encodes CASSLLGTTSSDTQYF. J is TRBJ2-3 and V is TRBV7-6, with TRBD2 matching over 7 bases. The CDR3 spans 16 residues. Losses at the gene ends were 2 bases for V and 4 bases for J; bases not matched to a gene: 9. Germline V lookup: CDR1 SGHVS, CDR2 FNYEAQ.

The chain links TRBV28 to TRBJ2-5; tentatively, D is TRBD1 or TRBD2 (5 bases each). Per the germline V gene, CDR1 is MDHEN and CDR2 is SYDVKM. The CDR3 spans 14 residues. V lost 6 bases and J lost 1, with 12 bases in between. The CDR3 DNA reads TGTGCCAGCAGCCCCAGAGGGGCCCAAGAGACCCAGTACTTC. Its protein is CASSPRGAQETQYF.

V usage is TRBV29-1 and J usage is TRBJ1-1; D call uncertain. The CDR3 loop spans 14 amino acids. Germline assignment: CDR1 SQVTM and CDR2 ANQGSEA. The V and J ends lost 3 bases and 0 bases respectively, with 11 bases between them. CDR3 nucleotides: TGCAGCGTTGATTATAGGCCTTTGAACACTGAAGCTTTCTTT. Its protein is CSVDYRPLNTEAFF. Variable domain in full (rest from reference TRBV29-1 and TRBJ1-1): SAVISQKPSRDICQRGTSLTIQCQVDSQVTMMFWYRQQPGQSLTLIATANQGSEATYESGFVIDKFPISRPNLTFSTLTVSNMSPEDSSIYLCSVDYRPLNTEAFFGQGTRLTVV.

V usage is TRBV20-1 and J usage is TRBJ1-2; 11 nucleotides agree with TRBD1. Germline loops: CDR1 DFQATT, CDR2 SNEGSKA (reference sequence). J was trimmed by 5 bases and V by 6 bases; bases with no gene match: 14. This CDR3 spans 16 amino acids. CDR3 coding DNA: TGCAGTGCCCAGCCCCCCGGGACAGGGGGGAGATATGGCTACACCTTC. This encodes CSAQPPGTGGRYGYTF.

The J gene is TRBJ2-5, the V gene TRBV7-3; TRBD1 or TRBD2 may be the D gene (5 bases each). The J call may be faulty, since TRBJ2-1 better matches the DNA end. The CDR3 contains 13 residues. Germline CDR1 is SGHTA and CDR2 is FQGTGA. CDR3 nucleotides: TGTGCCAGCAGCTTCATGGGGGACAATGAGCAGTTCTTC. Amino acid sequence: CASSFMGDNEQFF.

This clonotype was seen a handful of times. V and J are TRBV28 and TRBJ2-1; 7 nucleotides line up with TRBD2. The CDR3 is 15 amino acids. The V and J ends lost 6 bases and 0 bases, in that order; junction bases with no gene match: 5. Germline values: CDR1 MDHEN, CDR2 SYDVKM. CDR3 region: CASSPQRGSYNEQFF. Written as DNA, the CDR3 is TGTGCCAGCAGCCCCCAGCGGGGCTCCTACAATGAGCAGTTCTTC.

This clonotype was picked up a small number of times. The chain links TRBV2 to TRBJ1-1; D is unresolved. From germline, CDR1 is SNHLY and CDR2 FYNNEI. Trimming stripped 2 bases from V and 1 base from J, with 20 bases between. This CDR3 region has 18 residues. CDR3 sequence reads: CASSELRPTPKSNTEAFF. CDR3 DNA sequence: TGTGCCAGCAGTGAATTGAGACCAACCCCAAAATCGAACACTGAAGCTTTCTTT.

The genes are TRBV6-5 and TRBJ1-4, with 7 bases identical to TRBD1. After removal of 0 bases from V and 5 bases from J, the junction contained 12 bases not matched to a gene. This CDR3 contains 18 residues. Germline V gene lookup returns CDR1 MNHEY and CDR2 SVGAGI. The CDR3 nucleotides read TGTGCCAGCAGTTACTCCGCCACCTTGACAGGGCGGAATGAAAAACTGTTTTTT. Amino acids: CASSYSATLTGRNEKLFF.

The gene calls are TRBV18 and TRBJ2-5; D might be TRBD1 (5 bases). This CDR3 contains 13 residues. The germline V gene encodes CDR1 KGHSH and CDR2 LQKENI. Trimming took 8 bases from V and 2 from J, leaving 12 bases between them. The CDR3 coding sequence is TGTGCCAGCCCACGACAGCTACAAGAGACCCAGTACTTC. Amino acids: CASPRQLQETQYF.

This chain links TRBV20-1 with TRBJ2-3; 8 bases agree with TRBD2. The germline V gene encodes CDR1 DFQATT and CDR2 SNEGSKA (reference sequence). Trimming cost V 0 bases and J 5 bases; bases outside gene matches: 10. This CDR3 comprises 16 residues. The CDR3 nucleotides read TGCAGTGCTAGAGATTTTCGGGGGGGGCCGGTAGATACGCAGTATTTT. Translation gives CSARDFRGGPVDTQYF.

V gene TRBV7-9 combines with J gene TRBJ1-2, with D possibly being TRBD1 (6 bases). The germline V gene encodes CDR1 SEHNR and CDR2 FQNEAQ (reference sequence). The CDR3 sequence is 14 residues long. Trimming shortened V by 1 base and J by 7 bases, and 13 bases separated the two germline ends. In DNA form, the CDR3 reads TGTGCCAGCAGCTTAGGACAGGTTTACTGTGGCTACACCTTC. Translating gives CASSLGQVYCGYTF.

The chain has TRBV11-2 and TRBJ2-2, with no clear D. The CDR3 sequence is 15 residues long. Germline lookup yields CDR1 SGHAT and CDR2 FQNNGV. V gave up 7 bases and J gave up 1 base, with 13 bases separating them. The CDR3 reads CASTDVKGNTGELFF. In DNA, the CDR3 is TGTGCCAGCACGGACGTGAAAGGGAACACCGGGGAGCTGTTTTTT.

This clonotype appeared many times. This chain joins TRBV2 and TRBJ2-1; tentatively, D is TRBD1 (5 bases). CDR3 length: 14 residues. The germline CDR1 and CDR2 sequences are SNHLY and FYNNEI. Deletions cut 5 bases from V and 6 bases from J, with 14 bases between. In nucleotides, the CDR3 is TGTGCCAGCAGTAGGGGCCTTCAACTCAATGAGCAGTTCTTC. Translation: CASSRGLQLNEQFF.

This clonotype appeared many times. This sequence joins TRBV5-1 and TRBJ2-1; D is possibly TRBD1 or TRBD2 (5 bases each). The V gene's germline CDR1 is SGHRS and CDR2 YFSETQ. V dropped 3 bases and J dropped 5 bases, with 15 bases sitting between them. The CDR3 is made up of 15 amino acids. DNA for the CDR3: TGCGCCAGCAGCTCCTTTGGGGGTACCGACAATGAGCAGTTCTTC. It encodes CASSSFGGTDNEQFF.

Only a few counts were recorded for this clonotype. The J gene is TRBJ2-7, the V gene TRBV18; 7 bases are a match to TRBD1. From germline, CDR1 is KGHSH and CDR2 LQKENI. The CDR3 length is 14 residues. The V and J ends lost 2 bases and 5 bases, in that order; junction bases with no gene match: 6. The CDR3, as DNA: TGTGCCAGCTCACCAACAGGGGCTCACCACGAGCAGTACTTC. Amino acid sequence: CASSPTGAHHEQYF.

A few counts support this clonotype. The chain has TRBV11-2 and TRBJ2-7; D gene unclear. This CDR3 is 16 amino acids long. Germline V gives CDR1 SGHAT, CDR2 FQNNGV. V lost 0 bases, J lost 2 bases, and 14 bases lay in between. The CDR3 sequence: CASSLEGLDVAYEQYF. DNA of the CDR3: TGTGCCAGCAGCTTAGAAGGTCTGGACGTTGCCTACGAGCAGTACTTC. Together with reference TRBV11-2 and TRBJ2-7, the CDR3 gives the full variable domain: EAGVAQSPRYKIIEKRQSVAFWCNPISGHATLYWYQQILGQGPKLLIQFQNNGVVDDSQLPKDRFSAERLKGVDSTLKIQPAKLEDSAVYLCASSLEGLDVAYEQYFGPGTRLTVT.

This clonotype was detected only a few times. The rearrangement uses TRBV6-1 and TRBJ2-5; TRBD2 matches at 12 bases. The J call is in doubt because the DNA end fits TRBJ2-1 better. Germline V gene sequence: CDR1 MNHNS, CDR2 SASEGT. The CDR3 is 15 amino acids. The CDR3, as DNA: TGTGCCAGCAGTGAAGGGAGGACTAGCGGGGATGAGCAGTTCTTC. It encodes CASSEGRTSGDEQFF.

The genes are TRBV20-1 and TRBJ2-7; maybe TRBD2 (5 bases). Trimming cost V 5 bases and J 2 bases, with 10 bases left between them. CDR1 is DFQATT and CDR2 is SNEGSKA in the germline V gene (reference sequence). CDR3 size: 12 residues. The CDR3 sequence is CSAPGLPYEQYF. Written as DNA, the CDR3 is TGCAGTGCTCCCGGACTTCCCTACGAGCAGTACTTC.

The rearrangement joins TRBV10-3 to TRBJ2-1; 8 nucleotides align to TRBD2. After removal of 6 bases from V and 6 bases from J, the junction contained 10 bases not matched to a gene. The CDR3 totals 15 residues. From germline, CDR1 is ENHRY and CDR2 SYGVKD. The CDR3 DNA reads TGTGCCATCAGGTCGGGAGGGGTAGTGGTCAATGAGCAGTTCTTC. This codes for CAIRSGGVVVNEQFF.

The CDR3 sequence: CASSNLAGGPGGELFF. DNA for the CDR3: TGTGCCAGCAGTAATCTAGCGGGAGGGCCTGGCGGGGAGCTGTTTTTT. The V call is TRBV6-1, the J call TRBJ2-2; 12 bases are shared with TRBD2. The V gene's germline CDR1 is MNHNS and CDR2 SASEGT. V was pared by 5 bases and J by 7 bases, with 8 bases of the junction left unmatched. The CDR3 consists of 16 residues.

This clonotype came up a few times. The CDR3 sequence: CASSLVPLQGAGKLFF. The CDR3 bases are TGTGCCAGCAGTTTAGTACCCTTACAGGGGGCGGGAAAACTGTTTTTT. The V call is TRBV28, the J call TRBJ1-4, with 9 bases identical to TRBD1. This CDR3 comprises 16 residues. The germline V gene encodes CDR1 MDHEN and CDR2 SYDVKM. The trim removed 2 bases at V and 10 bases at J, leaving 11 bases unmatched.

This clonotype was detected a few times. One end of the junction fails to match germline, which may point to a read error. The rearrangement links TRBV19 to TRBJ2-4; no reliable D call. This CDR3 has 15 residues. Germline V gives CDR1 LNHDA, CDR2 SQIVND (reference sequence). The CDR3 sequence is CVSSIGRLSKNIQYF. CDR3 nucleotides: TGTGTCAGTAGTATAGGACGTCTGTCCAAAAACATTCAGTACTTC.

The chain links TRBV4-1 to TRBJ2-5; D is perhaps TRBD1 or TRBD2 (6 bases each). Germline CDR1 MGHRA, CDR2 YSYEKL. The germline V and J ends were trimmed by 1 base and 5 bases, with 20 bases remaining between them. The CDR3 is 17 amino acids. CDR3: CASSQGLRGPAGETQYF. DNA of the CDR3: TGCGCCAGCAGCCAAGGACTTCGGGGGCCCGCTGGGGAGACCCAGTACTTC.